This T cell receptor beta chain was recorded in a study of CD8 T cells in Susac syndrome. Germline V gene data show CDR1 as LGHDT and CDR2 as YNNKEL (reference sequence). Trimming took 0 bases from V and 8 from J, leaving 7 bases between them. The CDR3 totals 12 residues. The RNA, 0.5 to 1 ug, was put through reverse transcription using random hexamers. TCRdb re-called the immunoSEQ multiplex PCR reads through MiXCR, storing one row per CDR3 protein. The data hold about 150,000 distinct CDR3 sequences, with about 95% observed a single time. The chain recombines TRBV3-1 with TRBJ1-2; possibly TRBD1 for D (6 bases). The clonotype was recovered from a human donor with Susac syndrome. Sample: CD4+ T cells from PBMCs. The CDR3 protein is CASSQDRGGYTF. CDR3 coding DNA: TGTGCCAGCAGCCAAGACAGGGGAGGCTACACCTTC.